This entry describes one T cell receptor (beta chain). Its antigen is not known. 5' RACE that incorporated UMI labels was used to prepare the TRB cDNA libraries. TCRdb reprocessed the 5' RACE reads; each CDR3 protein has one entry and no DNA is given. Its clone listing holds about 98,000 distinct CDR3 sequences. The data were taken from a study of CXCR3-negative and CXCR3-positive naive CD8 T cells. Points from the study as a whole: Hydrophobicity of TRB CDR3s was greater in CXCR3-positive naive cells than in CXCR3-negative naive cells.

Germline V gene sequence: CDR1 SGHVS, CDR2 FNYEAQ. The CDR3 totals 19 residues. Material: naive CXCR3+ CD8+ T cells from blood. Subset specified: CD45RO-CCR7+CD27+CD95- naive CD8+ T cells expressing CXCR3 (TNR3+). The chain combines TRBV7-6 with TRBJ2-2; TCRdb calls TRBD1, which cannot be checked without DNA. This receptor was obtained from a human donor in good health. Some clones in this sample may be carry-over from other donors' samples. CDR3 sequence reads: CASSGSGTATPTNTGELFF. Together with reference TRBV7-6 and TRBJ2-2, the CDR3 gives the full variable domain: GAGVSQSPRYKVTKRGQDVALRCDPISGHVSLYWYRQALGQGPEFLTYFNYEAQQDKSGLPNDRFSAERPEGSISTLTIQRTEQRDSAMYRCASSGSGTATPTNTGELFFGEGSRLTVL.